The source of this T cell receptor (beta chain) is a study of blood T cell repertoires in COVID-19. The overall study: From the United States, Italy and Spain came samples of acute and convalescent COVID-19. T cells, B-cell-depleted T cells, or PBMCs provided the cDNA or gDNA that served as material.

The authors' processing: Estimation of nucleated cell counts was performed using reference gene primer amplification. Only in-frame clones appear in the TCRdb table, and some are missing; sequencing was by immunoSEQ multiplex PCR. V and J calls and clone size are as listed in that table; D and trimming were resolved from the DNA. The sample includes roughly 70,000 clones, more than 75% seen only once; the top ten take over 25%. The sample taken for sequencing was peripheral blood. The sequence derives from a woman over 75 with active or convalescent COVID-19.

Here the CDR3 DNA reads TGCGCCAGCAGCCAACCAGGGCCCTACGAGCAGTACTTC. This codes for CASSQPGPYEQYF. This chain links TRBV4-1 with TRBJ2-7, with TRBD1 as a possible D gene (5 bases). The CDR3 has 13 residues. From germline, CDR1 is MGHRA and CDR2 YSYEKL. The germline V and J ends were trimmed by 2 bases and 2 bases, with 7 bases remaining between them.